This T cell receptor (beta chain) was found in a study of T cell responses to AZD1222 COVID-19 vaccine. About this clone itself: Its antigen is not known.

Here immunoSEQ multiplex PCR was the method, and the copy in TCRdb shows in-frame clones only, minus some. This table has around 94,000 clones, 85% appearing once. Trimming cost V 0 bases and J 0 bases; bases outside gene matches: 8. CDR3 size: 19 residues. Germline V gene lookup returns CDR1 MGHRA and CDR2 YSYEKL. General study points: Receipt of two AZD1222 doses was followed by a rise in Spike-specific TCR breadth and depth. Baseline serology detected seropositivity in only six or seven AZD1222 recipients.

Sequencing was performed on peripheral blood, taken 28 days after the second AZD1222 dose. The TCR sequence derives from an adult who received the AZD1222 COVID-19 vaccine. This chain links TRBV4-1 with TRBJ1-4, with 9 bases that match TRBD1. In DNA, the CDR3 is TGCGCCAGCAGCCAAGATCCGGCGGGACAGGGTGCAACTAATGAAAAACTGTTTTTT. Its translation: CASSQDPAGQGATNEKLFF.